This TCR beta chain originates from a study of monozygotic twins with inflammatory bowel disease. Blood was collected, roughly 2.5 ml per donor. Nested PCRs of about 17 and 10 cycles, two in total, were run on TCRalpha and TCRbeta cDNA. From the 5' RACE reads, TCRdb lists one entry per CDR3 protein and no DNA. The sample spans 310,000 or so distinct CDR3 sequences; the ten largest clones claim around 2%. The CDR3 is 16 residues long. CDR1 and CDR2 (germline): MGHRA, YSYEKL. V is TRBV4-1 and J is TRBJ2-1; there is no DNA to check the TCRdb D call of TRBD2. This sequence originates from a human donor with ulcerative colitis or Crohn's disease, or a healthy co-twin of an affected twin (not recorded which). The sequenced material came from blood. Here the CDR3 reads CASSQDELAGGYEQFF.